Here is one TCR beta chain with its context. Its target is not known. This sample was taken from a study of beta chain features in type 1 diabetes. Whole-study findings and limits: High TCR expression in some cells could lead to their over-representation in cDNA sequencing. For TCRB rearrangement, an influence of HLA type remained unresolved here. At VDJ recombination sites, type 1 diabetes patients had fewer insertions and more deleted nucleotides.

Sequenced material consisted of expressed TCRB transcripts (all of the isolated RNA was reverse transcribed). For naive, central memory and regulatory T cell samples, reads averaged around 3.8 million. This table comes from immunoSEQ multiplex PCR, and its TCRdb copy is limited to in-frame clones, with some not included. The sample has around 310,000 clones, 9.5% to 12% seen once; the top ten hold about 0.015%. J gave up 5 bases and V 3 bases, and 10 bases lay outside the gene matches. The germline CDR1 and CDR2 sequences are LGHNA and YNFKEQ. The CDR3 covers 18 residues. This receptor was identified in a woman aged 25 to 39 in good health. The chain links TRBV4-2 to TRBJ2-3; 14 positions agree with TRBD2. Sequenced material: naive CD4+ T cells from blood. This CDR3 reads CASSQGTSGSLPQDTQYF. CDR3 coding DNA: TGTGCCAGCAGCCAGGGGACTAGCGGGAGCCTCCCCCAAGATACGCAGTATTTT.